Each of the 9 T cell receptor beta chains below was sequenced from the same sample in a study of type 1 regulatory T cells. One entry per CDR3 protein results from TCRdb running MiXCR on the reads. In the table there are approximately 19,000 distinct CDR3 sequences, around 9.6% of which are singletons. Sequenced input: CD4+ T cells, either the whole sample or a sorted fraction (not recorded which). These TCRs come from a human donor in good health.

This clonotype counts as medium-sized. CDR3 DNA sequence: TGCGCCAGCAATAGCGGGAAAGGTTGGGAGCAGTTCTTC. Its protein is CASNSGKGWEQFF. The gene calls are TRBV5-1 and TRBJ2-1, with 8 bases lining up with TRBD2. The CDR3 runs 13 residues. Germline V gene data show CDR1 as SGHRS and CDR2 as YFSETQ. The V gene end was trimmed by 6 bases and the J gene end by 10 bases; junction bases not matched to a gene: 9.

This clonotype was found many times. The chain joins TRBV12-2 to TRBJ2-1; the table gives TRBD2 as D, unverified against the DNA. TRBV12-2 is given as a pseudogene. The CDR3 has 15 amino acids. The CDR3 region has the DNA TGTGCAAGTCGCCAACGTAGCGGGAGTTACAATGAGCAGTTCTTC. This translates into CASRQRSGSYNEQFF.

The genes are TRBV5-1 and TRBJ2-1, with TRBD2 matching 10 bases. The V gene's germline CDR1 is SGHRS and CDR2 YFSETQ. The CDR3 is 18 amino acids. The V and J ends lost 2 bases and 8 bases, in that order; junction bases with no gene match: 16. Here the CDR3 reads CASSFKREGLVMVDEQFF. The CDR3 DNA reads as TGCGCCAGCAGCTTTAAGCGGGAGGGCCTTGTAATGGTCGATGAGCAGTTCTTC.

The rearrangement links TRBV7-3 to TRBJ1-3; D ambiguous. This CDR3 contains 14 residues. V was cut by 1 base and J by 1 base, with 5 bases left in between. From germline, CDR1 is SGHTA and CDR2 FQGTGA. The CDR3 DNA sequence: TGTGCCAGCAGCTTAAGCGGATCTGGAAACACCATATATTTT. Amino acids: CASSLSGSGNTIYF.

To note about this clonotype: A much larger clone lies one base from this, so it may be a read error. The chain links TRBV12-3 or TRBV12-4 to TRBJ2-1; 9 nucleotides line up with TRBD2. This CDR3 is built from 16 residues. The CDR3 nucleotides read TGTGCCAACAGTTTAGCTAGCGGGACCCGCTACAATGAGCAGTTCTTC. It is translated as CANSLASGTRYNEQFF.

This clonotype came up many times. The J gene is TRBJ2-3, the V gene TRBV7-9, with TRBD1 identical over 7 bases. From germline, CDR1 is SEHNR and CDR2 FQNEAQ (reference sequence). With V trimmed by 5 bases and J by 4 bases, 6 bases remained unmatched. The CDR3 sequence is 14 residues long. The DNA of the CDR3 is TGTGCCAGCAGCCTCGGACAGGCCCCAGATACGCAGTATTTT. The encoded protein is CASSLGQAPDTQYF.

This clonotype was seen many times. The gene calls are TRBV4-1 and TRBJ2-3; 14 bases fit TRBD2. CDR3 size: 18 residues. Germline assignment: CDR1 MGHRA and CDR2 YSYEKL. V gave up 0 bases and J gave up 6 bases; unmatched junction bases: 8. CDR3 DNA: TGCGCCAGCAGCCAAGATCCGGGACTAGCGGGAGCCAGGGATACGCAGTATTTT. It specifies CASSQDPGLAGARDTQYF.

This clonotype was recorded many times. The genes are TRBV18 and TRBJ2-1, with 8 bases lining up with TRBD2. CDR1 and CDR2 from the germline V gene are KGHSH and LQKENI. The trim removed 0 bases at V and 5 bases at J, leaving 6 bases unmatched. CDR3 length: 16 residues. This CDR3 is CASSPPGSGSNNEQFF. CDR3 nucleotides: TGTGCCAGCTCACCACCTGGAAGCGGGAGTAACAATGAGCAGTTCTTC.

The chain carries TRBV18 and TRBJ2-2; D is unclear. The germline gives CDR1 KGHSH, CDR2 LQKENI. Trimming stripped 2 bases from V and 3 bases from J, with 4 bases between. The length of the CDR3 is 13 residues. CDR3 sequence: CASSPGYTGELFF. The DNA for the CDR3 is TGTGCCAGCTCACCAGGCTACACCGGGGAGCTGTTTTTT.